The present T cell receptor (beta chain) was sequenced within a study of early T cells in non-severe SARS-CoV-2 infection. This clonotype occurred a few times. V shed 0 bases, J shed 2 bases, and the junction held 6 bases outside the gene matches. Per the germline V gene, CDR1 is DFQATT and CDR2 is SNEGSKA (reference sequence). The CDR3 has 15 amino acids. TCRdb re-called the 5' RACE reads through MiXCR, storing one row per CDR3 protein. The repertoire has under 70,000 distinct CDR3 sequences, approximately 12% of them found once; the top ten carry approximately 9.6%. Specimen: whole blood. The sequence derives from an adult who was a healthcare worker with PCR-confirmed SARS-CoV-2 infection or an uninfected control (not recorded which). The chain joins TRBV20-1 to TRBJ2-5; 7 nucleotides agree with TRBD1. The DNA for the CDR3 is TGCAGTGCTAGAGATCAGGACAGGCGGCAAGAGACCCAGTACTTC. Translating gives CSARDQDRRQETQYF.